This T cell receptor beta chain emerged from a study of a mutant IDH1 vaccine in newly diagnosed glioma. The overall study: Vaccination of patients was performed eight times, in weeks 1, 3, 5, 7, 11, 15, 19 and 23. Patients received vaccination from 4-6 weeks after radiotherapy alone, or with temozolomide cycles. The earlier regimen, radiotherapy, temozolomide, or both, was most often both. The study's findings and limits: Across multiple MHC alleles, over 90% of patients had vaccine-induced responses.

Germline V CDR1 and CDR2: SGHAT, FQNNGV. The CDR3 sequence is 14 residues long. The V end lost 2 bases, the J end lost 6 bases, and 13 bases lay between the germline ends. The assay was immunoSEQ multiplex PCR, and TCRdb's table has in-frame clones only and misses some. The profile covers approximately 60,000 clones, with roughly 82% appearing a single time and 3.1% taken by the ten largest. As to this clone: Its antigen is undetermined.

Stated time point: week 5, during vaccination. Each vaccine dose was 300 ug of mutant IDH1 20-mer peptide, with topical imiquimod. The starting material was PBMCs, obtained from a glioma patient whose treatment included an IDH1 peptide vaccine. The TCR originated in a woman aged 18 to 35 with glioma. Some clones in this sample may be carry-over from other donors' samples. The genes are TRBV11-2 and TRBJ1-2; a possible D gene is TRBD1 (6 bases). The CDR3 nucleotides are TGTGCCAGCAGCTTATACGGGGGGCTCGATGGCTACACCTTC. Residues: CASSLYGGLDGYTF.